This T cell receptor beta chain is drawn from a study of response to subunit inactivated influenza vaccine. TCRdb processed the RT-PCR reads anew with MiXCR; each CDR3 protein has one entry. The sample includes some 640,000 distinct CDR3 sequences, approximately 15% of them seen just once. This clonotype appeared a few times. The antigen is unknown. The V end was cut by 0 bases, the J end by 4 bases, with 7 bases between. The CDR3 has 13 residues. CDR1 is DFQATT and CDR2 is SNEGSKA in the germline V gene (reference sequence). General study findings and limits: Authors suggested each seasonal flu vaccination may recruit only limited numbers of new T cells.

This rearrangement joins TRBV20-1 to TRBJ1-5; D remains unclear. Specimen: PBMCs from blood, collected roughly 15 days before vaccination. This sequence was found in a man in his fifties who received an inactivated influenza vaccine. The CDR3 DNA reads TGCAGTGCTAGAGATCATGCGAATCAGCCCCAGCATTTT. This translates into CSARDHANQPQHF.